One sample yielded the 18 T cell receptor beta chains listed below, sequenced in a study of blood T cell repertoires in COVID-19. Profiling relied on immunoSEQ multiplex PCR, and the TCRdb table lists in-frame clones only, not all of them. The data contain around 42,000 clones, approximately 86% of them singletons. The specimen sequenced was peripheral blood. The origin of the receptors is a human donor in a cohort sampled during active COVID-19.

The genes are TRBV5-6 and TRBJ2-7; 8 nucleotides line up with TRBD1. Per germline, CDR1 SGHDT and CDR2 YYEEEE. J lost 3 bases, V lost 4 bases, and 9 bases had no gene match. CDR3 length: 15 residues. The CDR3 sequence is CASSPRGRSDYEQYF. CDR3 coding DNA: TGTGCCAGCAGCCCCAGGGGGCGTTCCGACTACGAGCAGTACTTC.

The V gene is TRBV6-5, the J gene TRBJ2-5; D possibly corresponds to TRBD1 (6 bases). V dropped 4 bases and J dropped 1 base, with 13 bases sitting between them. This CDR3 region has 15 residues. Per germline, CDR1 MNHEY and CDR2 SVGAGI. The DNA for the CDR3 is TGTGCCAGCAGTTGGGGAACAGGGACCCAAGAGACCCAGTACTTC. Residues: CASSWGTGTQETQYF.

The rearrangement uses TRBV18 and TRBJ2-5, with TRBD1 matching over 7 bases. Germline V gene sequence: CDR1 KGHSH, CDR2 LQKENI. V shed 3 bases, J shed 5 bases, and the junction held 6 bases outside the gene matches. This CDR3 spans 14 amino acids. The CDR3 reads CASSPLDRDETQYF. The CDR3 coding sequence is TGTGCCAGCTCACCCCTCGACAGGGATGAGACCCAGTACTTC.

This sequence joins TRBV7-6 and TRBJ2-7; 8 bases match TRBD1. The CDR3 extends over 16 amino acids. Germline CDR1 is SGHVS and CDR2 is FNYEAQ. The trim removed 5 bases at V and 0 bases at J, leaving 9 bases unmatched. The CDR3 nucleotides read TGTGCCAGCAGCCCAGGACAGGGAGGTAGCTCCTACGAGCAGTACTTC. Protein: CASSPGQGGSSYEQYF.

CDR3 protein: CVTWTSGDTQYF. The CDR3 DNA is TGTGTCACGTGGACTAGCGGGGACACGCAGTATTTT. V usage is TRBV6-5 and J usage is TRBJ2-3, with 12 nucleotides matching TRBD2. The germline CDR1 and CDR2 sequences are MNHEY and SVGAGI. The CDR3 covers 12 residues.

The rearrangement links TRBV19 to TRBJ1-4; unclear D gene. This CDR3 region has 15 residues. Germline assignment: CDR1 LNHDA and CDR2 SQIVND (reference sequence). V was shortened by 7 bases and J by 0 bases, with 12 bases between the two germline ends. The CDR3 region is CASTRVSATNEKLFF. CDR3 sequence (DNA): TGTGCCAGTACCCGGGTTTCAGCAACTAATGAAAAACTGTTTTTT. The variable domain in full, completed from reference TRBV19 and TRBJ1-4, reads DGGITQSPKYLFRKEGQNVTLSCEQNLNHDAMYWYRQDPGQGLRLIYYSQIVNDFQKGDIAEGYSVSREKKESFPLTVTSAQKNPTAFYLCASTRVSATNEKLFFGSGTQLSVL.

This clone appeared a few times. The rearrangement uses TRBV4-3 and TRBJ2-2; D is ambiguous. The CDR3 is 12 amino acids. Germline V gives CDR1 LGHNA, CDR2 YSLEER. Deletions cut 2 bases from V and 5 bases from J, with 3 bases between. The CDR3 bases are TGCGCCAGCAGCCAACAAACCGGGGAGCTGTTTTTT. Amino acid sequence: CASSQQTGELFF.

The chain uses TRBV2 and TRBJ1-6; a possible D gene is TRBD1 (6 bases). Looked up from germline, CDR1 is SNHLY and CDR2 is FYNNEI. The CDR3 runs to 16 residues. V was clipped by 6 bases and J by 4 bases, with 16 bases between them. This CDR3 is CASRGATARYNSPLHF. CDR3 coding DNA: TGTGCCAGCAGGGGGGCTACAGCTAGATATAATTCACCCCTCCACTTT.

The chain employs TRBV7-3 and TRBJ1-6; D ambiguous. V was shortened by 1 base and J by 7 bases, with 11 bases between the two germline ends. CDR3 length: 15 amino acids. Germline V gene data show CDR1 as SGHTA and CDR2 as FQGTGA. CDR3 residues: CASSLRGARNSPLHF. Written as DNA, the CDR3 is TGTGCCAGCAGCTTAAGGGGAGCGAGGAATTCACCCCTCCACTTT.

The chain links TRBV12-3 or TRBV12-4 to TRBJ2-7; possibly TRBD1 for D (6 bases). V was trimmed by 7 bases and J by 5 bases, leaving 9 bases between them. This CDR3 has 11 amino acids. The CDR3 loop reads CASTQGHEQYF. CDR3 bases: TGTGCCAGCACCCAGGGGCACGAGCAGTACTTC.

CDR3 residues: CASSYTTGGYEQYF. In DNA form, the CDR3 reads TGTGCCAGCAGTTACACGACAGGGGGCTACGAGCAGTACTTC. The chain carries TRBV7-2 and TRBJ2-7; 9 nucleotides agree with TRBD1. Per the germline V gene, CDR1 is SGHTA and CDR2 is FQGNSA. This CDR3 contains 14 residues. V was pared by 6 bases and J by 3 bases, with 6 bases of the junction left unmatched.

This clone was found once. The chain employs TRBV6-6 and TRBJ2-4; 8 bases agree with TRBD1. CDR1 and CDR2 from the germline V gene are MNHNY and SVGAGI (reference sequence). J was trimmed by 0 bases and V by 5 bases; bases with no gene match: 12. CDR3 length: 18 amino acids. The CDR3 DNA reads TGTGCCAGCAGTCTTGGGTCCGGGACAGGACTAGCCAAAAACATTCAGTACTTC. It is translated as CASSLGSGTGLAKNIQYF.

The rearrangement joins TRBV5-8 to TRBJ1-2, with 7 bases matching TRBD1. The CDR3 spans 14 residues. Unmatched junction bases numbered 7, after V lost 4 bases and J lost 4 bases. Germline lookup yields CDR1 SGHTS and CDR2 YDEGEE. The chain's CDR3 is CASSPRGLTYGYTF. CDR3 sequence (DNA): TGTGCCAGCAGCCCCAGGGGGTTAACCTATGGCTACACCTTC.

The J gene is TRBJ2-7, the V gene TRBV10-3; 9 bases match TRBD2. CDR1 and CDR2 (germline): ENHRY, SYGVKD. This CDR3 region has 14 residues. The trim removed 7 bases at V and 1 base at J, leaving 5 bases unmatched. The CDR3 loop reads CAITGGGGSYEQYF. The CDR3 nucleotides are TGTGCCATCACCGGCGGGGGGGGGTCCTACGAGCAGTACTTC.

This rearrangement joins TRBV6-5 to TRBJ1-5; TRBD1 might be the D (6 bases). Per the germline V gene, CDR1 is MNHEY and CDR2 is SVGAGI. The CDR3 contains 15 residues. V lost 0 bases and J 3 bases, leaving 9 bases between the germline ends. This chain's CDR3 is CASSYSRGYNQPQHF. The DNA of the CDR3 is TGTGCCAGCAGTTACTCCAGGGGATACAATCAGCCCCAGCATTTT.

The chain employs TRBV7-8 and TRBJ2-4; maybe TRBD2 (5 bases). Trimming left V 2 bases short and J 13 bases short, with 15 bases between. Per the germline V gene, CDR1 is SGHVS and CDR2 is FQNEAQ. CDR3 length: 13 amino acids. The CDR3 nucleotides read TGTGCCAGCAGCTTAAAGGGTCCGACGGGGCAGTACTTC. Translation gives CASSLKGPTGQYF.

The V call is TRBV29-1, the J call TRBJ2-5; TRBD2 matches 11 bases. Trimming at V came to 2 bases and at J to 5 bases, leaving 4 bases not matched to a gene. CDR3 size: 14 residues. Looked up from germline, CDR1 is SQVTM and CDR2 is ANQGSEA. CDR3 DNA: TGCAGCGTTGAACTAGCGGGGGGTTCGGAGACCCAGTACTTC. As protein: CSVELAGGSETQYF.

The chain recombines TRBV6-5 with TRBJ2-4; D might be TRBD1 (5 bases). Per the germline V gene, CDR1 is MNHEY and CDR2 is SVGAGI. This CDR3 region has 12 residues. The V gene lost 8 bases and the J gene lost 3 bases, with 8 bases spanning the gap. The CDR3 here is CASRTGKNIQYF. CDR3 DNA: TGTGCCAGCCGAACAGGCAAAAACATTCAGTACTTC.